One and the same sample provided the 27 T cell receptor beta chains below, sequenced in a study of shared clonotypes between healthy human individuals. TCRdb's table, derived via immunoSEQ multiplex PCR, lists solely in-frame clones and lacks some. The sample lists about 2.1 million clones; approximately 92% were seen once. In the naive CD8 group, cells lacked CD45RO and were positively selected for CCR7, so terminally differentiated effector memory CD45RA+ cells were left out. Sequencing input: naive CD8+ T cells from PBMCs. These receptors were collected from a man aged 18 to 35 in good health. Some clones in this sample may be carry-over from other donors' samples.

The sample holds one count of this clone. This sequence joins TRBV10-2 and TRBJ2-5; D is unresolved. The DNA end favors TRBJ2-7, so the J call may be wrong. The CDR3 length is 13 residues. CDR1 is WSHSY, CDR2 SAAADI, per germline. CDR3 protein: CASSEVRPSEQYF. The CDR3 DNA reads TGCGCCAGCAGTGAAGTACGCCCGAGCGAGCAGTACTTC.

To note about this clone: Other DNA sequences of this sample code for an identical CDR3. V gene TRBV27 combines with J gene TRBJ2-7; D remains ambiguous. Looked up from germline, CDR1 is MNHEY and CDR2 is SMNVEV (reference sequence). This CDR3 is 14 amino acids long. Trimming removed 5 bases at V and 0 bases at J, with 11 bases between. CDR3 residues: CASSPRTSSYEQYF. The DNA for the CDR3 is TGTGCCAGCAGTCCCCGGACGAGCTCCTACGAGCAGTACTTC.

V is TRBV28 and J is TRBJ1-5; D gene uncertain. The CDR3 has 16 residues. Germline values: CDR1 MDHEN, CDR2 SYDVKM. The V and J ends lost 4 bases and 0 bases respectively, with 13 bases between them. The CDR3 nucleotides read TGTGCCAGCAGTTCCCTTGATCCGGATAGCAATCAGCCCCAGCATTTT. Translation gives CASSSLDPDSNQPQHF.

This chain joins TRBV13 and TRBJ2-1; possibly TRBD2 for D (6 bases). This CDR3 has 16 amino acids. V was trimmed by 6 bases and J by 10 bases, leaving 25 bases between them. Germline CDR1 and CDR2: PRHDT and FYEKMQ (reference sequence). The CDR3 region has the DNA TGTGCCAGCAGTTCCAATGCGGGACCCCTTTTGAACGAGCAGTTCTTC. Translating it yields CASSSNAGPLLNEQFF.

V is TRBV5-1 and J is TRBJ2-1; 16 bases line up with TRBD2. This CDR3 spans 18 amino acids. Germline CDR1 is SGHRS and CDR2 is YFSETQ. The V gene end was trimmed by 5 bases and the J gene end by 2 bases; junction bases not matched to a gene: 7. This chain's CDR3 is CASRAGLAGGRPYNEQFF. CDR3 nucleotides: TGCGCCAGCAGAGCGGGACTAGCGGGAGGGCGCCCCTACAATGAGCAGTTCTTC.

This clone was counted once. The genes are TRBV9 and TRBJ1-2, with TRBD1 identical over 9 bases. V gave up 4 bases and J gave up 8 bases; unmatched junction bases: 9. CDR3 length: 14 residues. Per germline, CDR1 SGDLS and CDR2 YYNGEE. CDR3 protein: CASSTQQGARGYTF. Here the CDR3 DNA reads TGTGCCAGCAGCACTCAACAGGGGGCGCGGGGCTACACCTTC.

This chain uses TRBV14 with TRBJ2-7; D perhaps matches TRBD2 (5 bases). V was cut by 0 bases and J by 12 bases, with 15 bases left in between. The germline V gene has CDR1 SGHDN and CDR2 FVKESK. The CDR3 is made up of 13 amino acids. The DNA of the CDR3 is TGTGCCAGCAGCCAAGATTGGAGGTTTGAATCGTACTTC. Encoded protein: CASSQDWRFESYF.

For this clone: Additional DNA sequences in this sample encode the identical CDR3. V usage is TRBV10-3 and J usage is TRBJ2-1, with TRBD2 matching 11 bases. After removal of 3 bases from V and 3 bases from J, the junction contained 1 base not matched to a gene. The CDR3 extends over 15 amino acids. Germline CDR1 and CDR2: ENHRY and SYGVKD. The CDR3 spells CAISDTSGSYNEQFF. In DNA, the CDR3 is TGTGCCATCAGTGACACTAGCGGGAGCTACAATGAGCAGTTCTTC.

This clone was found once. This sequence joins TRBV28 and TRBJ2-7; a possible D gene is TRBD2 (6 bases). This CDR3 has 12 residues. V was cut by 3 bases and J by 7 bases, with 10 bases left in between. Germline lookup yields CDR1 MDHEN and CDR2 SYDVKM. DNA of the CDR3: TGTGCCAGCAGTTTTGCGGCGGGGGAGCAGTACTTC. Protein: CASSFAAGEQYF.

This clone occurred a few times. This chain connects TRBV28 to TRBJ1-5, with a weak D call TRBD1 (5 bases). CDR1 MDHEN and CDR2 SYDVKM come from the germline V gene. The CDR3 contains 13 residues. The V and J ends lost 1 base and 12 bases respectively, with 13 bases between them. The CDR3 region has the DNA TGTGCCAGCAGTTTATCGGGGGAGGCGGTCCAGCATTTT. This sequence encodes CASSLSGEAVQHF.

V and J are TRBV27 and TRBJ2-3, with D unclear. The germline V gene encodes CDR1 MNHEY and CDR2 SMNVEV (reference sequence). V shed 6 bases and J shed 2 bases, with 9 bases lying between them. There are 13 residues in the CDR3. The chain's CDR3 is CASSPGFTDTQYF. The CDR3 DNA is TGTGCCAGCAGCCCCGGCTTCACAGATACGCAGTATTTT.

In its sample, this clone was seen a few times. The rearrangement links TRBV6-1 to TRBJ1-1; 8 positions match TRBD1. The length of the CDR3 is 14 residues. CDR1 is MNHNS, CDR2 SASEGT, per germline. V lost 4 bases and J lost 8; bases outside the gene matches: 9. This CDR3 is CASSAKGQAIEAFF. The DNA for the CDR3 is TGTGCCAGCAGTGCCAAGGGACAGGCCATCGAAGCTTTCTTT.

The V and J genes are TRBV28 and TRBJ2-5; unclear D gene. Trimming took 2 bases from V and 5 from J, leaving 6 bases between them. The CDR3 is 12 amino acids. The germline V gene encodes CDR1 MDHEN and CDR2 SYDVKM. The CDR3 nucleotides are TGTGCCAGCAGTTTAGACATCGAGACCCAGTACTTC. Its translation is CASSLDIETQYF.

The V and J genes are TRBV15 and TRBJ2-6; D might be TRBD2 (7 bases). V lost 5 bases and J lost 2, with 22 bases in between. The CDR3 spans 19 residues. Germline CDR1 is LNHNV and CDR2 is YYDKDF (reference sequence). The CDR3 DNA follows: TGTGCCACCAGCGATAGATTCGGCGGGGGCGGGACTGGGGCCAACGTCCTGACTTTC. This gives the protein CATSDRFGGGGTGANVLTF.

The chain links TRBV4-2 to TRBJ2-5, with D possibly called TRBD1 or TRBD2 (7 bases each). Germline V gene sequence: CDR1 LGHNA, CDR2 YNFKEQ. CDR3 length equals 14 residues. V lost 4 bases to trimming and J lost 5 bases, with 14 bases between them. CDR3 coding DNA: TGTGCCAGCAGCCCAGGGGGGGAGGGGGAGACCCAGTACTTC. As protein: CASSPGGEGETQYF.

The J gene is TRBJ2-1, the V gene TRBV7-8, with 10 bases identical to TRBD2. The V segment lost 1 base and the J segment 5 bases; nucleotides outside the gene matches: 5. The CDR3 contains 16 residues. The V gene's germline CDR1 is SGHVS and CDR2 FQNEAQ. For the CDR3, the DNA is TGTGCCAGCAGCTTAGATGGACTAGCGGTGAACAATGAGCAGTTCTTC. It is translated as CASSLDGLAVNNEQFF.

This clone appeared once. The chain links TRBV29-1 to TRBJ1-2; D not certain. The germline V gene has CDR1 SQVTM and CDR2 ANQGSEA. This CDR3 comprises 14 residues. The V gene lost 0 bases and the J gene lost 4 bases, with 12 bases spanning the gap. CDR3 sequence reads: CSVEDPADFYGYTF. The CDR3 bases are TGCAGCGTTGAAGATCCGGCGGATTTCTATGGCTACACCTTC. Full variable domain (outside the CDR3, taken from reference TRBV29-1 and TRBJ1-2): SAVISQKPSRDICQRGTSLTIQCQVDSQVTMMFWYRQQPGQSLTLIATANQGSEATYESGFVIDKFPISRPNLTFSTLTVSNMSPEDSSIYLCSVEDPADFYGYTFGSGTRLTVV.

CDR3: CASSPTEEGTDTQYF. For the CDR3, the DNA is TGTGCCAGCAGCCCCACCGAGGAGGGCACAGATACGCAGTATTTT. The genes are TRBV28 and TRBJ2-3; TRBD2 is a possible D gene (5 bases). The V gene's germline CDR1 is MDHEN and CDR2 SYDVKM. The V and J ends lost 6 bases and 1 base respectively, with 14 bases between them. The length of the CDR3 is 15 residues.

To note about this clone: This CDR3 is also generated by other DNA sequences in the sample. V and J are TRBV28 and TRBJ1-1; D unresolved. This CDR3 is 13 amino acids long. V shed 1 base and J shed 1 base, with 4 bases lying between them. Germline V CDR1 and CDR2: MDHEN, SYDVKM. The CDR3, as DNA: TGTGCCAGCAGTTTATCTCCGAACACTGAAGCTTTCTTT. Protein: CASSLSPNTEAFF.

The chain couples TRBV6-1 to TRBJ2-7; the D is unclear. The germline V gene encodes CDR1 MNHNS and CDR2 SASEGT. Trimming removed 1 base at V and 3 bases at J, with 10 bases between. The CDR3 length is 14 residues. The CDR3 protein is CASSEDGSRYEQYF. The CDR3 nucleotides read TGTGCCAGCAGTGAAGATGGCAGCCGCTACGAGCAGTACTTC.

CDR3 in DNA: TGCGCCAGCAGTGTTTCAGGGGCGGCTGAAGCTTTCTTT. Its protein is CASSVSGAAEAFF. This chain joins TRBV10-1 and TRBJ1-1; tentative D call: TRBD1 (6 bases). This CDR3 is built from 13 residues. Germline CDR1 reads WNHNN; CDR2 reads SYGVQD (reference sequence). Trimming pared 4 bases from V and 6 bases from J, leaving 12 bases between.

This chain's CDR3 is CATVAGSYEQYF. The CDR3 nucleotides read TGTGCCACCGTAGCAGGGAGCTACGAGCAGTACTTC. V is TRBV7-9 and J is TRBJ2-7, with D perhaps TRBD1 or TRBD2 (5 bases each). There are 12 residues in the CDR3. Germline assignment: CDR1 SEHNR and CDR2 FQNEAQ (reference sequence). Trimming took 10 bases from V and 3 from J, leaving 13 bases between them.

The chain joins TRBV7-9 to TRBJ1-2; D remains unclear. This CDR3 is built from 13 residues. CDR1 is SEHNR, CDR2 FQNEAQ, per germline (reference sequence). V was cut by 4 bases and J by 3 bases, with 9 bases left in between. In nucleotides, the CDR3 is TGTGCCAGCAGCTATACGGTGGACTATGGCTACACCTTC. As protein: CASSYTVDYGYTF.

Comment on this clone: This same CDR3 is encoded by further DNA sequences in the sample. The V and J genes are TRBV29-1 and TRBJ2-1, with 7 bases lining up with TRBD2. The CDR3 runs to 14 residues. Germline CDR1 is SQVTM and CDR2 is ANQGSEA. Trimming took 6 bases from V and 0 from J; bases not matched to a gene: 5. The CDR3 loop is CSVGGTTSYNEQFF. In DNA form, the CDR3 reads TGCAGCGTGGGCGGGACTACCTCCTACAATGAGCAGTTCTTC.

The V and J genes are TRBV28 and TRBJ2-2; 10 positions agree with TRBD2. CDR3 length equals 17 residues. V lost 6 bases and J lost 5; bases outside the gene matches: 12. Germline V gene data show CDR1 as MDHEN and CDR2 as SYDVKM. CDR3 residues: CASRRGLAVSFTGELFF. The CDR3 region has the DNA TGTGCCAGCAGGCGTGGACTAGCGGTATCTTTTACCGGGGAGCTGTTTTTT. The variable domain in full, completed from reference TRBV28 and TRBJ2-2, reads DVKVTQSSRYLVKRTGEKVFLECVQDMDHENMFWYRQDPGLGLRLIYFSYDVKMKEKGDIPEGYSVSREKKERFSLILESASTNQTSMYLCASRRGLAVSFTGELFFGEGSRLTVL.

With respect to this clone: Other nucleotide sequences in the sample specify the same CDR3. The chain employs TRBV15 and TRBJ2-1; the D gene could be TRBD1 or TRBD2 (6 bases each). Trimming took 0 bases from V and 2 from J, leaving 8 bases between them. The germline gives CDR1 LNHNV, CDR2 YYDKDF (reference sequence). The CDR3 totals 15 residues. The CDR3 DNA is TGTGCCACCAGCAGAGACGGGGGCCCCTACAATGAGCAGTTCTTC. Translation: CATSRDGGPYNEQFF. The full variable domain, with the rest looked up from reference TRBV15 and TRBJ2-1, is DAMVIQNPRYQVTQFGKPVTLSCSQTLNHNVMYWYQQKSSQAPKLLFHYYDKDFNNEADTPDNFQSRRPNTSFCFLDIRSPGLGDTAMYLCATSRDGGPYNEQFFGPGTRLTVL.

V gene TRBV25-1 combines with J gene TRBJ2-7; D assignment may be TRBD1 or TRBD2 (5 bases each). Germline lookup yields CDR1 MGHDK and CDR2 SYGVNS. V lost 1 base, J lost 5 bases, and 12 bases lay in between. The CDR3 spans 14 residues. CDR3 bases: TGTGCCAGCAGTGAATCGAGGGGTTCCGACGAGCAGTACTTC. This sequence encodes CASSESRGSDEQYF.